This TCR beta chain was sequenced during a study of T cell repertoires in cytomegalovirus infection. TCRdb redid the calling of the reads with MiXCR, one entry per CDR3 protein. The data show some 940,000 distinct CDR3 sequences, about a third seen once. This clonotype was detected only a few times. The antigen is not known. This CDR3 has 14 amino acids. V shed 3 bases and J shed 6 bases, with 14 bases lying between them. Looked up from germline, CDR1 is LNHDA and CDR2 is SQIVND (reference sequence). This clonotype originated in a human donor in good health (CMV status not recorded). Some clones in this sample may be carry-over from other donors' samples. The rearrangement uses TRBV19 and TRBJ1-1, with a tentative D call TRBD1 (6 bases). Sequencing used cultured CD8+ T cells from PBMCs, obtained from culture after CMV antigen stimulation. The CDR3 DNA reads TGTGCCAGTAGTATGGGGGCCACCCCGGCTGAAGCTTTCTTT. Its translation: CASSMGATPAEAFF.